The T cell receptor beta chain described here comes from a study of cytomegalovirus exposure and HLA in healthy donors. PCR amplification relied on 60 Vbeta primers (plus 13 Jbeta primers). Method: immunoSEQ multiplex PCR; TCRdb's copy keeps in-frame clones and lacks some. The profile shows around 130,000 clones, more than 70% of them singletons. With 0 bases removed from V and 13 bases from J, the gap between germline ends came to 15 bases. This CDR3 is built from 14 residues. Looked up from germline, CDR1 is SEHNR and CDR2 is FQNEAQ (reference sequence). Sample: PBMCs. This clonotype originated in a woman aged 55-70 years in good health and CMV-seronegative. The rearrangement links TRBV7-9 to TRBJ1-4, with D maybe TRBD1 (6 bases). The CDR3 coding sequence is TGTGCCAGCAGCTTAGCGGGCCGGACAGAGGGACTGTTTTTT. Amino acid sequence: CASSLAGRTEGLFF.